Presented here are 6 T cell receptor beta chains from one specimen sequenced in a study of T cell responses to AZD1222 COVID-19 vaccine. The data were produced by immunoSEQ multiplex PCR, yet TCRdb's version contains in-frame clones alone and is incomplete. Here the sample spans 110,000 or so clones, 91% being singletons. The source was peripheral blood, collected on day 0 of AZD1222 vaccination. The source is an adult in good health.

The rearrangement uses TRBV28 and TRBJ1-5; no clear D gene. This CDR3 region has 15 residues. Trimming stripped 2 bases from V and 5 bases from J, with 13 bases between. The germline V gene has CDR1 MDHEN and CDR2 SYDVKM. CDR3 protein: CASSLPRAGDQPQHF. CDR3 sequence (DNA): TGTGCCAGCAGTTTACCCCGGGCGGGAGATCAGCCCCAGCATTTT.

The chain is built from TRBV19 and TRBJ1-5; TRBD1 matches 9 bases. CDR1 LNHDA and CDR2 SQIVND come from the germline V gene (reference sequence). This CDR3 spans 15 amino acids. The junction had 5 bases not matched to a gene; V was cut back by 5 bases and J by 3 bases. DNA of the CDR3: TGTGCCAGTAGTTCGGGACAGGGACCCAATCAGCCCCAGCATTTT. Protein product: CASSSGQGPNQPQHF.

V usage is TRBV30 and J usage is TRBJ1-2; a weak D match, TRBD1 (5 bases). CDR1 is GTSNPN, CDR2 SVGIG, per germline (reference sequence). CDR3 length: 13 amino acids. Trimming removed 0 bases from V and 8 bases from J, with 13 bases in between. CDR3 sequence (DNA): TGTGCCTGGAGTGTGGGGCCCCCCCTAGGCTACACCTTC. Its protein product is CAWSVGPPLGYTF.

The rearrangement uses TRBV7-3 and TRBJ1-2; no firm D call. V lost 3 bases, J lost 0 bases, and 5 bases lay in between. This CDR3 contains 13 residues. From germline, CDR1 is SGHTA and CDR2 FQGTGA. CDR3 coding DNA: TGTGCCAGCAGCTTCATAGCTAACTATGGCTACACCTTC. It specifies CASSFIANYGYTF.

This clone occurred a few times. The CDR3 DNA reads as TGTGCCAGCAGCCAAGCTCGGGACAGAACCTACGAGCAGTACTTC. This encodes CASSQARDRTYEQYF. V usage is TRBV14 and J usage is TRBJ2-7; TRBD1 aligns across 7 bases. The CDR3 is 15 residues long. Germline V gene data show CDR1 as SGHDN and CDR2 as FVKESK. The V segment lost 1 base and the J segment 2 bases; nucleotides outside the gene matches: 5.

This rearrangement joins TRBV24-1 to TRBJ1-1, with D maybe TRBD1 (5 bases). The CDR3 contains 15 residues. Looked up from germline, CDR1 is KGHDR and CDR2 is SFDVKD. Trimming cost V 6 bases and J 0 bases, with 13 bases left between them. CDR3 DNA sequence: TGTGCCACCAGTCCCGGGGGGGGGTTGAACACTGAAGCTTTCTTT. It is translated as CATSPGGGLNTEAFF.